The rows below give T cell receptor beta chains drawn from one sample of a study of radiation and T cells in renal cell carcinoma. The assay was immunoSEQ multiplex PCR, and TCRdb's table has in-frame clones only and misses some. This table has approximately 120,000 clones, 81% appearing once. The sequences come from blood, collected from a patient whose treatment included radiotherapy and nephrectomy. These TCRs come from a man in his fifties with renal cell carcinoma. Each CDR3 is given with its conserved first and last residue. D genes are given only for firm matches. Expanded clones are given a class, and other clones once, few, many or no size at all.

clone_size j_call v_call d_call cdr3_nt cdr3_aa
. TRBJ1-5 TRBV19 . TGTGCCAGTAGTATTTCTAGACATAGCAATCAGCCCCAGCATTTT CASSISRHSNQPQHF
. TRBJ2-3 TRBV21-1 . TGTGCCAGCAGCACAGATCCTTTTGTCATGCTAGCGGAGAGCACAGATACGCAGTATTTT CASSTDPFVMLAESTDTQYF
. TRBJ1-2 TRBV15 . TGTGCCACCAGCAGAGAGGCGGACTATGGCTACACCTTC CATSREADYGYTF
. TRBJ1-1 TRBV2 . TGTGCCAGCAGTGATATGTCCCTGTCCGCTGAAGCTTTCTTT CASSDMSLSAEAFF
few TRBJ2-7 TRBV19 . TGTGCCAGTAGTATTATGCGGGACGCCGGCTCCTACGAGCAGTACTTC CASSIMRDAGSYEQYF
. TRBJ2-7 TRBV6-5 . TGTGCCAGCAGTTACAACAGGGATACGACCTACGAGCAGTACTTC CASSYNRDTTYEQYF
. TRBJ1-1 TRBV18 . TGTGCCAGCTCTCTCTTTGGTGTGGCCACTGAAGCTTTCTTT CASSLFGVATEAFF
. TRBJ1-1 TRBV10-3 . TGTGCCACCAAACCTCCGGACAGTAACACTGAAGCTTTCTTT CATKPPDSNTEAFF
. TRBJ2-7 TRBV7-2 . TGTGCCAGCAGCTTAGGTGCGGCAGCCTACGAGCAGTACTTC CASSLGAAAYEQYF
once TRBJ2-7 TRBV5-1 TRBD1 TGCGCCAGCAGCAGGACAGGGCTAGGCTCCTACGAGCAGTACTTC CASSRTGLGSYEQYF
. TRBJ1-2 TRBV28 . TGTGCCAGCAGTTTAAGGGCAAACTATGGCTACACCTTC CASSLRANYGYTF
many TRBJ1-1 TRBV7-6 . TGTGCCAGCAGCTTAGATCGAAAGAACACTGAAGCTTTCTTT CASSLDRKNTEAFF
. TRBJ2-3 TRBV9 . TGTGCCAGCAGCGTAGGGTTGGATACGCAGTATTTT CASSVGLDTQYF
. TRBJ2-7 TRBV9 TRBD2 TGTGCCAGCAGCGTAGCCAAAAGAGCGGTAGCGGGGGTCTACGAGCAGTACTTC CASSVAKRAVAGVYEQYF
. TRBJ2-5 TRBV7-8 . TGTGCCAGCAGCTTCCAGCAAGAGACCCAGTACTTC CASSFQQETQYF
. TRBJ2-7 TRBV30 TRBD2 TGTGCCTGGACGATTGATAGCGGGCCCTCCTACGAGCAGTACTTC CAWTIDSGPSYEQYF
. TRBJ2-2 TRBV4-3 TRBD1 TGCGCCAGCAGCTCGGACAGGGTCGACACCGGGGAGCTGTTTTTT CASSSDRVDTGELFF
few TRBJ1-1 TRBV28 . TGTGCCAGCAGTTTATCCCCTGGACAGATTTCTTACACTGAAGCTTTCTTT CASSLSPGQISYTEAFF
. TRBJ2-3 TRBV2 . TGTGCCAGCAGTGAACGTATGGGGAGAATCACAGATACGCAGTATTTT CASSERMGRITDTQYF
. TRBJ2-5 TRBV9 TRBD2 TGTGCCAGCAGCGCGGGGGACTACCGACAGGAGACCCAGTACTTC CASSAGDYRQETQYF
. TRBJ1-1 TRBV7-9 . TGTGCCAGCAGCCCCTTCCCCCAGGTGGCTGAAGCTTTCTTT CASSPFPQVAEAFF
once TRBJ2-5 TRBV9 . TGTGCCAGCAGCGTTCCGGGGGTCCAAGAGACCCAGTACTTC CASSVPGVQETQYF
. TRBJ2-7 TRBV5-1 TRBD1 TGCGCCAGCAGCTTGGGGCGGACAGGGGGGGACGAGCAGTACTTC CASSLGRTGGDEQYF
. TRBJ1-6 TRBV30 TRBD1 TGTGCCTGGAAGGACAGGGATTCACCCCTCCACTTT CAWKDRDSPLHF
few TRBJ1-3 TRBV5-5 TRBD1 TGTGCCAGCAGCCTAATTGGGACAGCTGAGAATGGAAACACCATATATTTT CASSLIGTAENGNTIYF
. TRBJ1-3 TRBV9 . TGTGCCAGCAGCGACAAACAGGGCTCTGGAAACACCATATATTTT CASSDKQGSGNTIYF
. TRBJ1-2 TRBV11-1 . TGTGCCAGCGTGGGGGTTGGCTATGGCTACACCTTC CASVGVGYGYTF
. TRBJ1-6 TRBV13 . TGTGCCAGCAGCTTTGGCGGGACCGCCGCGAATTCACCCCTCCACTTT CASSFGGTAANSPLHF
. TRBJ2-1 TRBV30 TRBD2 TGTGCCTGGACGCGGGGGGCCCTTACCCGTCCGGTCTTC CAWTRGALTRPVF
. TRBJ1-4 TRBV28 . TGTGCCAGCAGTTTATCCCTACCGAGTAATGAAAAACTGTTTTTT CASSLSLPSNEKLFF
. TRBJ2-5 TRBV19 . TGTGCCAGTAGTATCCTGGGGTCCAGAGAGACCCAGTACTTC CASSILGSRETQYF
. TRBJ2-1 TRBV5-1 . TGCGCCAGCAGCTCGGAGGGGGGCAATGAGCAGTTCTTC CASSSEGGNEQFF
. TRBJ1-2 TRBV30 . TGTGCCTGGAGCGCGACAGGTTTTCAAAACTATGGCTACACCTTC CAWSATGFQNYGYTF
. TRBJ2-7 TRBV28 . TGTGCCAGCAGTTTCCCCGCGCGTCAAGGGGAGCAGTACTTC CASSFPARQGEQYF
. TRBJ1-2 TRBV10-3 . TGTGCCATCAGTGAAGGAGCTAACTATGGCTACACCTTC CAISEGANYGYTF
. TRBJ1-4 TRBV11-2 . TGTGCCAGCAGCTTTCACCTGAGTTCCCTCGGATATGAAAAACTGTTTTTT CASSFHLSSLGYEKLFF
. TRBJ2-5 TRBV5-1 TRBD2 TGCGCCAGCAGCTCATTGACTAGCGGGGGACCCCAAGAGACCCAGTACTTC CASSSLTSGGPQETQYF
. TRBJ2-5 TRBV25-1 . TGTGCCAGCAGTGATCTGGGCCGAGAGACCCAGTACTTC CASSDLGRETQYF
. TRBJ2-7 TRBV7-8 TRBD2 TGTGCCAGCAGCTTAACAGCGGGAGATACATCCGAGCAGTACTTC CASSLTAGDTSEQYF
. TRBJ1-1 TRBV6-6 . TGTGCCTCCTGGACAGTTTCGAACACTGAAGCTTTCTTT CASWTVSNTEAFF
. TRBJ2-3 TRBV5-4 . TGTGCCAGCAGCTTGGCGGGACCCAGAACAGATACGCAGTATTTT CASSLAGPRTDTQYF
. TRBJ2-7 TRBV2 TRBD1 TGTGCCAGCAGCGGGACAGGGGAACTTGGCGAGCAGTACTTC CASSGTGELGEQYF
. TRBJ1-4 TRBV7-9 TRBD1 TGTGCCAGCAGCCATATACAGGGGGCCACTAATGAAAAACTGTTTTTT CASSHIQGATNEKLFF
. TRBJ2-2 TRBV5-1 . TGCGCCAGCAGCTTCCTAGGACAAGCGAACACCGGGGAGCTGTTTTTT CASSFLGQANTGELFF
. TRBJ1-2 TRBV29-1 TRBD1 TGCAGCGTCCTGCAGGGGGAGGGAGACTATGGCTACACCTTC CSVLQGEGDYGYTF
few TRBJ1-2 TRBV28 TRBD1 TGTGCCAGCAGCCTAGACTCGACAGGGATTGGCTATGGCTACACCTTC CASSLDSTGIGYGYTF
many TRBJ1-1 TRBV30 . TGTGCCTGGAGTGTGAATAGCGCCCGGGACACTGAAGCTTTCTTT CAWSVNSARDTEAFF
. TRBJ1-6 TRBV30 . TGTGCCTGGAGTACGGGCCGAGGGGATTCACCCCTCCACTTT CAWSTGRGDSPLHF
. TRBJ1-1 TRBV10-3 . TGTGCCATCAGTGAGGGGACAACTAACACTGAAGCTTTCTTT CAISEGTTNTEAFF
. TRBJ2-3 TRBV9 . TGTGCCAGCAAGGGGGGAGTCTGGGATACGCAGTATTTT CASKGGVWDTQYF
. TRBJ1-1 TRBV5-1 . TGCGCCAGCAGCTCCCAAGGGTCCTCAACTGAAGCTTTCTTT CASSSQGSSTEAFF
. TRBJ1-1 TRBV18 . TGTGCCAGCTCATCTACCAAGGGGAACACTGAAGCTTTCTTT CASSSTKGNTEAFF
. TRBJ2-7 TRBV11-3 . TGTGCCAGCAGCTTAGATTCGGGGCGAGAGCAGTACTTC CASSLDSGREQYF
. TRBJ2-4 TRBV30 . TGTGCCTGGAGTTCCCGGGAGTTGGCCAAAAACATTCAGTACTTC CAWSSRELAKNIQYF
. TRBJ2-1 TRBV27 . TGTGCCAGCAGTTTGATGGGCAATGAGCAGTTCTTC CASSLMGNEQFF
. TRBJ1-2 TRBV25-1 . TGTGCCAGCAGTGACAGTGATTATGGCTACACCTTC CASSDSDYGYTF